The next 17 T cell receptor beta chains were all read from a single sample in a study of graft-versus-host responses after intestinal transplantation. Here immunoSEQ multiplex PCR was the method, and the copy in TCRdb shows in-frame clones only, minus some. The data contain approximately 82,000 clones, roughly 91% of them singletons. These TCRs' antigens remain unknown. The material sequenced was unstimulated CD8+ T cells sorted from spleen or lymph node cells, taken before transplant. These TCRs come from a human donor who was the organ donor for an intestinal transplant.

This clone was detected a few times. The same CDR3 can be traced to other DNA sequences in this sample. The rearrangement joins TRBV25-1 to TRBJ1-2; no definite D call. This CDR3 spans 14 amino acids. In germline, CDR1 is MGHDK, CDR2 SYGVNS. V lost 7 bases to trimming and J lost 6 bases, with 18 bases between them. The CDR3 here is CASTGSPNMDGYTF. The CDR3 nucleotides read TGTGCCAGCACCGGGTCACCCAACATGGATGGCTACACCTTC.

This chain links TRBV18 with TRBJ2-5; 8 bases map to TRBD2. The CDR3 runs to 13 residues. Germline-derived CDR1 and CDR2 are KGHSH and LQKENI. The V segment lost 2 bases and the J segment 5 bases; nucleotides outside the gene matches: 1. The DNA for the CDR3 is TGTGCCAGCTCACCAAGCGGGAGTGAGACCCAGTACTTC. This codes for CASSPSGSETQYF.

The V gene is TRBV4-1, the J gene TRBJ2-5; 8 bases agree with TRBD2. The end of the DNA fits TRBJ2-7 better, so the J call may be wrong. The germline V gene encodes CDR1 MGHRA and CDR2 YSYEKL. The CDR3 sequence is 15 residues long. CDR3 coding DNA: TGCGCCAGCAGCCAGAGCGGGAGTAGGGGGTACGAGCAGTACTTC. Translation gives CASSQSGSRGYEQYF.

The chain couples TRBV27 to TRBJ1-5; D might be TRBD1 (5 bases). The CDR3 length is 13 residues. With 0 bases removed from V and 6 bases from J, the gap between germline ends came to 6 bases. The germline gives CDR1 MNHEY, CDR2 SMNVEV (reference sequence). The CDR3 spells CASSLSGGQPQHF. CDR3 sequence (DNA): TGTGCCAGCAGTTTATCGGGGGGTCAGCCCCAGCATTTT.

The CDR3 DNA follows: TGTGCCAGCAGTAGAGGACTAGCGGCCAGATACGAGCAGTACTTC. Translating gives CASSRGLAARYEQYF. The chain is built from TRBV27 and TRBJ2-7, with TRBD2 matching over 10 bases. The CDR3 sequence is 15 residues long. After removal of 5 bases from V and 4 bases from J, the junction contained 8 bases not matched to a gene. Germline CDR1 reads MNHEY; CDR2 reads SMNVEV (reference sequence).

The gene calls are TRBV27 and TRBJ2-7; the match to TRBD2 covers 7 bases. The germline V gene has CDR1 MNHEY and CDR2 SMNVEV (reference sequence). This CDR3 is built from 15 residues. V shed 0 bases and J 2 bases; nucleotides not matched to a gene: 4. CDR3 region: CASSLSTSETYEQYF. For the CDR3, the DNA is TGTGCCAGCAGTTTATCCACTAGCGAAACCTACGAGCAGTACTTC.

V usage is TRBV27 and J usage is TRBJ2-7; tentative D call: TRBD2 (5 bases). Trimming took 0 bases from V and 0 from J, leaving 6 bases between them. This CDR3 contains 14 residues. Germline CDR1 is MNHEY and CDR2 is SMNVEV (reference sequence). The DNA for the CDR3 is TGTGCCAGCAGTTTATCTACTAGCTCCTACGAGCAGTACTTC. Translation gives CASSLSTSSYEQYF.

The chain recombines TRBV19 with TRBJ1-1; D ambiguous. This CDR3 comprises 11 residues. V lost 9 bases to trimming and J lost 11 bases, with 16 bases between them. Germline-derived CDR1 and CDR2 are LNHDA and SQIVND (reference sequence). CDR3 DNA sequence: TGTGCCAGCCTTATGGGAGTGAGGGCTTTCTTT. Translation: CASLMGVRAFF.

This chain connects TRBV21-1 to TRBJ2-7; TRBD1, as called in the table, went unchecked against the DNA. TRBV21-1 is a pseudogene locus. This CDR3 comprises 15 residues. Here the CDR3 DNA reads TGTGCCAGCAGCAAAGCCCGGGACAAGACCTACGAGCAGTACTTC. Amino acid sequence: CASSKARDKTYEQYF.

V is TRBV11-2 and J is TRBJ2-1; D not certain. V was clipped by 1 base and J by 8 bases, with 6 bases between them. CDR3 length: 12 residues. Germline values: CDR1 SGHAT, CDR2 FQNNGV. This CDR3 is CASSLALDEQFF. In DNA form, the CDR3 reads TGTGCCAGCAGCTTAGCCCTAGATGAGCAGTTCTTC. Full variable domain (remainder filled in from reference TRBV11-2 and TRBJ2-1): EAGVAQSPRYKIIEKRQSVAFWCNPISGHATLYWYQQILGQGPKLLIQFQNNGVVDDSQLPKDRFSAERLKGVDSTLKIQPAKLEDSAVYLCASSLALDEQFFGPGTRLTVL.

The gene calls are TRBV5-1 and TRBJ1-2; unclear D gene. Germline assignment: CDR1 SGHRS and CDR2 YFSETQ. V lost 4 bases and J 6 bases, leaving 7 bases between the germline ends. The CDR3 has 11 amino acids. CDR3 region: CASSNIDGYTF. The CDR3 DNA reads TGCGCCAGCAGCAACATCGATGGCTACACCTTC.

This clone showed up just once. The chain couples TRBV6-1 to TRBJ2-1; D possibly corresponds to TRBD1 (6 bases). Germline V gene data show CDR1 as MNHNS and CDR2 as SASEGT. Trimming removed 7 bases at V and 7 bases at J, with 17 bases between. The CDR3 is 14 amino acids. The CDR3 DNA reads TGTGCCAGCACCGCCTCCCAGGGGTTGAATGAGCAGTTCTTC. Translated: CASTASQGLNEQFF.

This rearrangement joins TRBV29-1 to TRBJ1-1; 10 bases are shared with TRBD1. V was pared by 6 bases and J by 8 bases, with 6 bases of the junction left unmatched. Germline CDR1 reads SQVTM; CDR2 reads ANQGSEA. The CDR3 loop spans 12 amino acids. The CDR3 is CSVGQGETEAFF. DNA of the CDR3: TGCAGCGTAGGACAGGGGGAAACCGAAGCTTTCTTT.

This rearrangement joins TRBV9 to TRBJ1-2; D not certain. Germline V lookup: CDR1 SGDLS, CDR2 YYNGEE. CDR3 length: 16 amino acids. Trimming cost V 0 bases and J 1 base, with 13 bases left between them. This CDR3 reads CASSVDGGPGNYGYTF. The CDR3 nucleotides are TGTGCCAGCAGCGTAGACGGAGGGCCGGGTAACTATGGCTACACCTTC.

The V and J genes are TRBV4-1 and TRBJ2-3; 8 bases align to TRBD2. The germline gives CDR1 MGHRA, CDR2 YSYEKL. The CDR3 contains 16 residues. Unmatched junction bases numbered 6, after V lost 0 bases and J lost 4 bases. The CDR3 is CASSQERGGLPDTQYF. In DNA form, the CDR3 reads TGCGCCAGCAGCCAAGAACGGGGGGGGCTTCCAGATACGCAGTATTTT.

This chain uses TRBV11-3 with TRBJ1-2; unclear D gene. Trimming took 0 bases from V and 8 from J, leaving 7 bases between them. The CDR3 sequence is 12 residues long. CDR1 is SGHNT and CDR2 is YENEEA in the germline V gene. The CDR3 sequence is CASSLDRLGYTF. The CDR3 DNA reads TGTGCCAGCAGCTTAGACCGGTTGGGCTACACCTTC. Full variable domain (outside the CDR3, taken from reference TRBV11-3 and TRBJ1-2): EAGVVQSPRYKIIEKKQPVAFWCNPISGHNTLYWYLQNLGQGPELLIRYENEEAVDDSQLPKDRFSAERLKGVDSTLKIQPAELGDSAVYLCASSLDRLGYTFGSGTRLTVV.

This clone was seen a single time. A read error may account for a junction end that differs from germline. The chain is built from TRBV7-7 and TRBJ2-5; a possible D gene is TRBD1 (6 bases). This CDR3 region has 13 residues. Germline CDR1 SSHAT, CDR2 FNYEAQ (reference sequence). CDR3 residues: CASSLVRGEEQYF. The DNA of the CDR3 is TGTGCTAGCAGCTTAGTCAGGGGCGAAGAGCAGTACTTC.